Here is one T cell receptor beta chain with its context. The target of this receptor is not known. Base qualities were left out, and no much larger clone turns up one base away. The source of the sample is a study of blood T cell repertoires in COVID-19 (dated by TCRdb to the early 2020s). About the full investigation: Samples covering the acute and convalescent phases of COVID-19 were provided by collaborators in the United States, Italy and Spain. The material from the prospective study consisted of cDNA or gDNA derived from T cells, B-cell-depleted T cells, or PBMCs. Subjects who had been exposed to COVID-19, were actively infected with it, or had recovered from it provided the deeply sampled blood TCRbeta repertoires that made up the dataset. The repertoires were released in a freely available public database intended as a resource for research on the immune response to SARS-CoV-2. The samples were drawn from the first 160 participants of the ongoing ImmuneRACE study and from 1,200 or so subjects provided by 6 global collaborators. Sample metadata almost always included a de-identified subject ID, COVID-19 status, age in years and sex. Where available, HLA class I and class II types were obtained from metadata supplied by the sample provider rather than from assay-based typing.

V is clipped by 3 bases and J by 6 bases, and the sequence between their germline boundaries is 7 bases long. The CDR3, cysteine through phenylalanine, is 12 amino acids long. Of the read, only the CDR3 DNA is kept; its 36 bases are in frame from base 1. CDR1 SGDLS and CDR2 YYNGEE are derived from the germline V gene. TCRbeta CDR3 regions were amplified from genomic DNA using the immunoSEQ Assay, a bias-controlled multiplex PCR. From the authors' description of their analysis: Within the assay, amplification of reference gene primers was used to estimate how many nucleated cells each sample contained. Sequence reads were collapsed and filtered to measure the absolute abundance of every unique TCRbeta CDR3 rearrangement. For each sample, productive Simpson clonality was calculated as the square root of Simpson's diversity index over productive rearrangements. As stored in TCRdb, this immuneACCESS dataset retains in-frame rearrangements with V and J assigned. A fraction of the clones does not appear; measured against another copy, unresolved V genes explain less than half of the discrepancy, and the remainder lacks a known reason. V and J calls and clone size are given by that table; D and trimming were obtained from the DNA. The sample table shows around 240,000 clones, and roughly four fifths are seen once. The ten largest clones capture around 2% of the sample.

Each collaborating institution followed its own protocols to collect whole blood in K2EDTA tubes. Collaborator samples were shipped for TCRbeta analysis as frozen whole blood, isolated PBMCs, or DNA extracted from either sample type. What the authors observed across the whole study: The amount of clinical and demographic metadata varied by source and participant and was provided uncurated.

Sequencing input: peripheral blood. This receptor was taken from an elderly woman with acute or convalescent COVID-19. The chain is assembled from TRBV9 and TRBJ2-1, with the D gene not confidently named. Here is the DNA: TGTGCCAGCAGCGCCTCTCTCAATGAGCAGTTCTTC. Its translation is CASSASLNEQFF.